The rows below give T cell receptor beta chains drawn from one sample of a study of cytomegalovirus exposure and HLA in healthy donors. Clones were read by immunoSEQ multiplex PCR, and TCRdb kept only the in-frame ones, dropping some. Of about 190,000 clones listed, 87% are singletons. Sequenced sample: PBMCs. These receptors came from a boy aged 2-9 years in good health and CMV-seronegative. The conserved cysteine and the conserved F or W are not part of the CDR3 here.

v_call,j_call,cdr3_aa
TRBV7-6,TRBJ1-3,ASSRTGGLLSGNTIY
TRBV6-5,TRBJ2-5,ASSYSGGRGETQY
TRBV30,TRBJ2-5,AWSAGRETQY
TRBV28,TRBJ2-5,ASSHREGETQY
TRBV5-1,TRBJ1-1,ASTTEGQGSFAEAF
TRBV16,TRBJ2-7,ASSPTARGDPYEQY
TRBV18,TRBJ1-3,ASSPTTPGNTIY
TRBV28,TRBJ1-6,ASRVLRGQPFSPLH
TRBV15,TRBJ1-1,ATSRETGYPTEAF
TRBV27,TRBJ2-1,ASSLIPGGGDEQF
TRBV6-5,TRBJ1-5,ASSYSTTGDQPQH
TRBV7-9,TRBJ1-1,ASSSGGGAEEAF
TRBV6-5,TRBJ2-3,ASSLSSTSTDTQY
TRBV28,TRBJ1-1,ASSYRSEAF
TRBV5-4,TRBJ2-5,ASGQDREETQY
TRBV27,TRBJ2-5,ASSPGLAGYRETQY
TRBV6-1,TRBJ1-2,ASSEAPGDYGYT
TRBV27,TRBJ2-7,ASRAGGPYEQY
TRBV19,TRBJ1-6,ASSTGDSWNSPLH
TRBV23-1,TRBJ2-7,ASSHPLAYEQY
TRBV28,TRBJ1-5,ASSLDRSDQPQH
TRBV7-9,TRBJ2-2,ASSSGLMAGDTGELF
TRBV7-8,TRBJ1-4,ASSWGRREGEKLF
TRBV13,TRBJ2-2,ASSRGTVTGELF
TRBV9,TRBJ2-3,ASSPWDYKRTDTQY
TRBV27,TRBJ2-7,ASSFGQGFPYEQY
TRBV5-1,TRBJ2-3,ASSLGELSTDTQY
TRBV28,TRBJ1-5,ASSPQVRWALSNQPQH
TRBV19,TRBJ2-2,ATLPTRATGELF
TRBV9,TRBJ1-6,ASASQGSLH
TRBV5-6,TRBJ2-5,ASSPLSGREISQETQY
TRBV5-1,TRBJ2-7,ASSSRGSTTTRVEQY
TRBV7-9,TRBJ2-1,ASSGGKGEQF
TRBV28,TRBJ1-6,ASSFAGRVGSPLH
TRBV5-1,TRBJ2-5,ASSLAPFEAQY
TRBV27,TRBJ2-4,ASSLGSSGGNIQY
TRBV5-1,TRBJ1-2,ASSQTEGGGYT
TRBV19,TRBJ2-7,ASSIVTGNLGREQY
TRBV7-8,TRBJ2-3,ASSSTRGSTDTQY
TRBV29-1,TRBJ1-2,SVEDPFEGNDYGYT
TRBV5-1,TRBJ2-5,ASSNGASGETQY
TRBV9,TRBJ1-2,ASNRQAGGYT
TRBV28,TRBJ2-3,ASSSHGLAGGTDTQY
TRBV11-3,TRBJ1-1,ASSHIPDRGTEAF
TRBV5-4,TRBJ2-5,ASGQGLAEETQY
TRBV7-9,TRBJ1-3,SSSLEKKRTGNTIY
TRBV27,TRBJ2-3,ASSPRPRSTDTQY
TRBV6-6,TRBJ2-1,ASSYELVYNEQF
TRBV7-2,TRBJ2-7,ASSVRVQGGEQY
TRBV19,TRBJ1-1,ARGQGASEAF
TRBV19,TRBJ1-2,ASSPGLSGYGYT
TRBV19,TRBJ1-1,ASRRGLNTEAF
TRBV6-1,TRBJ2-6,ASSERLGAAGANVLT
TRBV7-9,TRBJ1-3,ASSTPQGTGNTIY
TRBV29-1,TRBJ1-3,SVVQAGPGNTIY
TRBV19,TRBJ2-7,ASSIYYGTYEQY
TRBV29-1,TRBJ2-7,SVRTDVYEQY
TRBV28,TRBJ2-7,ASRSPPLASYSYEQY
TRBV5-1,TRBJ2-3,ASSSLAGPTDTQY